The T cell receptor (beta chain) described here comes from a study of blood T cell repertoires in COVID-19. Study as a whole: The United States, Italy and Spain were the sources of the acute and convalescent COVID-19 samples. In each case, the material was cDNA or gDNA derived from T cells, B-cell-depleted T cells, or PBMCs.

In the authors' methods: Reference gene primer amplification yielded estimated nucleated cell counts. Assay used: immunoSEQ multiplex PCR; TCRdb lists only in-frame clones, some missing. V and J calls plus clone size are reproduced from that table; the DNA served to infer D and trimming. The sample shows roughly 260,000 clones, more than 70% of them seen only once. From germline, CDR1 is SEHNR and CDR2 FQNEAQ (reference sequence). The V gene lost 2 bases and the J gene lost 6 bases, with 10 bases spanning the gap. CDR3 size: 13 residues. The clonotype was recovered from a woman aged 45-59 years with acute or convalescent COVID-19. The chain carries TRBV7-9 and TRBJ1-2; the D gene is possibly TRBD1 (6 bases). Sequencing was done on a sample of peripheral blood. CDR3 amino acids: CASSLLPGDGYTF. CDR3 sequence (DNA): TGTGCCAGCAGCTTATTACCAGGGGATGGCTACACCTTC.